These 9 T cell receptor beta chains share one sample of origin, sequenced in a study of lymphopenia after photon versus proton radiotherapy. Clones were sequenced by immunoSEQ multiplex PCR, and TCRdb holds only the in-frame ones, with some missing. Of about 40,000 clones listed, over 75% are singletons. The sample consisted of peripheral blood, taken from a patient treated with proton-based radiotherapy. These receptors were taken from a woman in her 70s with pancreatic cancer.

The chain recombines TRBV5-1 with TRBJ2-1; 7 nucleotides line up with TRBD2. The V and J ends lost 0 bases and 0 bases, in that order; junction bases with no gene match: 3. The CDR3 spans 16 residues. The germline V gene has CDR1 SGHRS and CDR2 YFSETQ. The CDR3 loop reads CASSLEPSGSYNEQFF. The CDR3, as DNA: TGCGCCAGCAGCTTGGAGCCTAGCGGCTCCTACAATGAGCAGTTCTTC.

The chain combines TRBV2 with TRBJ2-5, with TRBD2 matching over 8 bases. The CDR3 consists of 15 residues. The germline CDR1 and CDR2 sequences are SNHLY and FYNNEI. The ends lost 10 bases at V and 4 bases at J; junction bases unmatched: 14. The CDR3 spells CATPGTYGGGETQYF. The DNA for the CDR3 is TGTGCCACGCCGGGGACGTACGGGGGGGGAGAGACCCAGTACTTC.

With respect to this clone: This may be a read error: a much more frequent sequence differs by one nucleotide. The CDR3 spells CASSLDSRGSGQPQHF. The CDR3 coding sequence is TGTGCCAGCAGCTTAGATAGCAGGGGGTCGGGTCAGCCCCAGCATTTT. The gene calls are TRBV7-3 and TRBJ1-5; 7 nucleotides agree with TRBD1. The CDR3 runs to 16 residues. With V trimmed by 2 bases and J by 6 bases, 10 bases remained unmatched. The germline V gene has CDR1 SGHTA and CDR2 FQGTGA.

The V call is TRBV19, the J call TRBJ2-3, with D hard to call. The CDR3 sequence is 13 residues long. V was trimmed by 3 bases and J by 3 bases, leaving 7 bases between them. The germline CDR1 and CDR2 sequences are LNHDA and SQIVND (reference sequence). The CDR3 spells CASSIRVTDTQYF. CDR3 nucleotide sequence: TGTGCCAGTAGTATTAGAGTTACAGATACGCAGTATTTT.

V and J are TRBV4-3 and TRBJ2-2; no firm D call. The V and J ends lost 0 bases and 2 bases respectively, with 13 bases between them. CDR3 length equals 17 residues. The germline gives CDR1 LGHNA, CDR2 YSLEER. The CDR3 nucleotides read TGCGCCAGCAGCCAAGATCGGAACAGCCCAAACACCGGGGAGCTGTTTTTT. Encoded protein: CASSQDRNSPNTGELFF.

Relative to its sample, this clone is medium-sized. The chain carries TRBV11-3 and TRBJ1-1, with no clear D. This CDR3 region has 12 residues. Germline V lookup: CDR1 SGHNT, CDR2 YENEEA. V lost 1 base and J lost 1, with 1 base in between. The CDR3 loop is CASSLANTEAFF. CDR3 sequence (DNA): TGTGCCAGCAGCTTAGCGAACACTGAAGCTTTCTTT.

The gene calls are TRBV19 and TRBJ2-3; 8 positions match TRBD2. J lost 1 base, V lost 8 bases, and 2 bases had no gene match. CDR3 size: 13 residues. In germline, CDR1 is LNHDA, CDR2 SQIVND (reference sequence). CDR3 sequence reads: CASQTSGTDTQYF. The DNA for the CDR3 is TGTGCCAGTCAGACTAGCGGCACAGATACGCAGTATTTT.

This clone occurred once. In nucleotides, the CDR3 is TGTGCCAGCAGTGGGGCGGGAGGGACGGACAATGAGCAGTTCTTC. It codes for CASSGAGGTDNEQFF. The rearrangement links TRBV2 to TRBJ2-1; 9 bases are a match to TRBD2. Germline trimming cut 4 bases from V and 5 bases from J; bases unmatched to any gene: 6. The CDR3 runs 15 residues. The germline CDR1 and CDR2 sequences are SNHLY and FYNNEI.

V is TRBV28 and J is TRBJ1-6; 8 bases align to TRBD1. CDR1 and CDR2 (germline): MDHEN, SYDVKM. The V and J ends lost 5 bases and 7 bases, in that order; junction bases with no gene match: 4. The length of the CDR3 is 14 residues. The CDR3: CASSPGQGNSPLHF. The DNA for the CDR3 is TGTGCCAGCAGTCCCGGACAGGGAAATTCACCCCTCCACTTT. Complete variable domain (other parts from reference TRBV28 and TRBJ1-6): DVKVTQSSRYLVKRTGEKVFLECVQDMDHENMFWYRQDPGLGLRLIYFSYDVKMKEKGDIPEGYSVSREKKERFSLILESASTNQTSMYLCASSPGQGNSPLHFGNGTRLTVT.